The present T cell receptor (beta chain) was sequenced within a study of blood T cell repertoires in COVID-19. Study information: Sources were T cells, B-cell-depleted T cells, or PBMCs; the material itself was cDNA or gDNA.

Using immunoSEQ multiplex PCR, the repertoire was profiled, and TCRdb retains in-frame clones only, with some absent. The table shows around 82,000 clones, with 85% occurring only once. V trimming: 6 bases; J trimming: 3 bases; junction bases outside the gene matches: 11. The CDR3 contains 15 residues. CDR1 and CDR2 from the germline V gene are SQVTM and ANQGSEA. The specimen sequenced was peripheral blood. This receptor was identified in a man in his fifties with COVID-19, enrolled during active disease. The chain recombines TRBV29-1 with TRBJ1-3, with 7 nucleotides matching TRBD1. The DNA for the CDR3 is TGCAGCGTCGGCTCAGCTACAGGGGTTGGAAACACCATATATTTT. As protein: CSVGSATGVGNTIYF.